The clone carrying this T cell receptor beta chain is labeled medium-sized (0.01 to 0.1%). Its matching antigen is unknown. For CDR3 and TCR beta VDJ profiling, genomic DNA was the template used. One entry per CDR3 protein, called by TCRdb with MiXCR from the reads. The table has approximately 170,000 distinct CDR3 sequences, about 60% seen once. CDR1 is SGHTA, CDR2 FQGNSA, per germline. V gave up 1 base and J gave up 10 bases; unmatched junction bases: 4. The CDR3 spans 14 residues. The data were obtained in a study of CD8+CD57+ T cells in acquired aplastic anemia. Study details: The mean DNA yield obtained from sorted CD4+ and CD8+ cells came to roughly 3.4 ug. Around 10 million reads were obtained on average for healthy donor CD4+ cells. Study conclusions and caveats: Some 29 CD8+ CDR3 sequences were shared between patients and controls. No significant patient-versus-control difference appeared in CD8+ Simpson's diversity.

The chain uses TRBV7-2 and TRBJ2-1, with 10 bases aligning to TRBD2. The source material was sorted CD4+, CD8+, or CD8+CD57+ T cells (not recorded which) from PBMCs. This sequence originates from a human donor in good health. CDR3 nucleotides: TGTGCCAGCAGCTTAGGCTCACTAGCGGGGGAGCAGTTCTTC. It encodes CASSLGSLAGEQFF.